The 31 T cell receptor beta chains in this list originate from one sample, sequenced in a study of CD8+ T cells in alopecia areata. Extraction and reverse transcription of RNA yielded cDNA as the sequencing template. Clones were sequenced by immunoSEQ multiplex PCR, and TCRdb holds only the in-frame ones, with some missing. The data show around 190,000 clones, 56% seen once. The sample was CD8+ T cells sorted from blood. The source of these receptors is a human donor in good health.

The chain couples TRBV2 to TRBJ1-1; TRBD1 might be the D (6 bases). The CDR3 loop spans 14 amino acids. Looked up from germline, CDR1 is SNHLY and CDR2 is FYNNEI. The ends were cut back, 3 bases at V and 5 bases at J, with 13 bases in the middle. For the CDR3, the DNA is TGTGCCAGCAGTGAGGAGGGGAGGGGGACTGAAGCTTTCTTT. Protein product: CASSEEGRGTEAFF.

This clone has only one observation. The DNA of the CDR3 is TGCGCCAGCAGCTTGCGGGGATTCAGTACGGCCTACGCTGAAGCTTTCTTT. It yields the protein CASSLRGFSTAYAEAFF. This chain links TRBV5-1 with TRBJ1-1, with unresolved D. V shed 1 base and J shed 6 bases, with 22 bases lying between them. Germline CDR1 reads SGHRS; CDR2 reads YFSETQ. The CDR3 length is 17 residues.

The CDR3 sequence: CASSQDSRLGGSNQPQHF. The DNA of the CDR3 is TGCGCCAGCAGCCAAGATTCCCGCTTGGGTGGTAGCAATCAGCCCCAGCATTTT. V usage is TRBV4-1 and J usage is TRBJ1-5, with D unclear. Germline CDR1 reads MGHRA; CDR2 reads YSYEKL. CDR3 length: 18 amino acids. Trimming pared 0 bases from V and 0 bases from J, leaving 15 bases between.

The rearrangement links TRBV6-5 to TRBJ2-7, with no clear D. The CDR3 is 15 residues long. CDR1 is MNHEY and CDR2 is SVGAGI in the germline V gene. The ends were cut back, 0 bases at V and 3 bases at J, with 12 bases in the middle. The CDR3 coding sequence is TGTGCCAGCAGTTACTCGTCCACTCGAAACTACGAGCAGTACTTC. Its protein product is CASSYSSTRNYEQYF.

This clone has more than one count but fewer than ten. J is TRBJ1-4 and V is TRBV14; tentative D call: TRBD1 (5 bases). This CDR3 has 15 amino acids. The germline V and J ends were trimmed by 4 bases and 7 bases, with 16 bases remaining between them. The germline CDR1 and CDR2 sequences are SGHDN and FVKESK. The CDR3 bases are TGTGCCAGCAGCCCGTGGGGCCACGGGGTTGAAAAACTGTTTTTT. Its translation: CASSPWGHGVEKLFF.

The chain joins TRBV27 to TRBJ1-1; D is possibly TRBD1 (6 bases). V was shortened by 6 bases and J by 1 base, with 12 bases between the two germline ends. Germline V gives CDR1 MNHEY, CDR2 SMNVEV (reference sequence). The CDR3 length is 14 residues. The chain's CDR3 is CASSSGHQNTEAFF. The DNA of the CDR3 is TGTGCCAGCAGCTCGGGACACCAGAACACTGAAGCTTTCTTT.

The CDR3 DNA is TGTGCCAGCAGCTTAGGGAGCGGGGGGACAGATACGCAGTATTTT. Amino acid sequence: CASSLGSGGTDTQYF. This chain uses TRBV7-8 with TRBJ2-3, with TRBD2 matching 9 bases. Germline lookup yields CDR1 SGHVS and CDR2 FQNEAQ. This CDR3 contains 15 residues. V was pared by 1 base and J by 3 bases, with 2 bases of the junction left unmatched.

The V and J genes are TRBV29-1 and TRBJ1-1; weak D call: TRBD1 (6 bases). Looked up from germline, CDR1 is SQVTM and CDR2 is ANQGSEA. The CDR3 spans 12 residues. Between the trimmed V and J ends, which lost 6 bases and 11 bases, there was a span of 19 bases. The CDR3 here is CSVLQAGAGAFF. The CDR3 nucleotides are TGCAGCGTCCTGCAGGCGGGGGCGGGGGCTTTCTTT. Full variable domain (missing parts from reference TRBV29-1 and TRBJ1-1): SAVISQKPSRDICQRGTSLTIQCQVDSQVTMMFWYRQQPGQSLTLIATANQGSEATYESGFVIDKFPISRPNLTFSTLTVSNMSPEDSSIYLCSVLQAGAGAFFGQGTRLTVV.

The chain combines TRBV27 with TRBJ1-1; a possible D gene is TRBD1 (6 bases). This CDR3 is 13 amino acids long. The germline V gene encodes CDR1 MNHEY and CDR2 SMNVEV (reference sequence). Trimming left V 2 bases short and J 4 bases short, with 8 bases between. CDR3 bases: TGTGCCAGCAGTTTAAGGGACACCACTGAAGCTTTCTTT. This sequence encodes CASSLRDTTEAFF.

In this sample, this clone turned up a few times. This sequence joins TRBV7-2 and TRBJ1-5; maybe TRBD1 (5 bases). Looked up from germline, CDR1 is SGHTA and CDR2 is FQGNSA. There are 15 residues in the CDR3. V shed 3 bases and J shed 3 bases, with 12 bases lying between them. CDR3 region: CASSFEQGPNQPQHF. As DNA, the CDR3 is TGTGCCAGCAGCTTCGAGCAGGGCCCCAATCAGCCCCAGCATTTT.

There are a few counts of this clone. The rearrangement joins TRBV2 to TRBJ2-7; 9 bases match TRBD1. CDR1 is SNHLY and CDR2 is FYNNEI in the germline V gene. Losses at the gene ends were 11 bases for V and 2 bases for J; bases not matched to a gene: 7. The CDR3 covers 13 residues. Here the CDR3 reads CAQRTGVPYEQYF. In nucleotides, the CDR3 is TGTGCCCAGCGGACAGGGGTTCCCTACGAGCAGTACTTC.

The rearrangement uses TRBV13 and TRBJ2-3, with D possibly called TRBD1 or TRBD2 (5 bases each). The germline V gene has CDR1 PRHDT and CDR2 FYEKMQ (reference sequence). The CDR3 consists of 15 residues. V was clipped by 1 base and J by 5 bases, with 13 bases between them. CDR3 region: CASSLEGLAGDTQYF. The CDR3 DNA is TGTGCCAGCAGCTTAGAGGGGCTAGCAGGAGATACGCAGTATTTT.

The chain uses TRBV7-8 and TRBJ2-7, with D possibly being TRBD1 (6 bases). The CDR3 runs 15 residues. Germline CDR1 SGHVS, CDR2 FQNEAQ. The V end lost 2 bases, the J end lost 0 bases, and 11 bases lay between the germline ends. CDR3 sequence: CASSLQDSSSYEQYF. CDR3 DNA sequence: TGTGCCAGCAGCTTACAGGACAGCAGCTCCTACGAGCAGTACTTC.

This chain joins TRBV30 and TRBJ2-6; no reliable D call. CDR1 and CDR2 (germline): GTSNPN, SVGIG (reference sequence). This CDR3 region has 12 residues. Trimming stripped 5 bases from V and 1 base from J, with 3 bases between. CDR3 amino acids: CAWESGANVLTF. CDR3 nucleotides: TGTGCCTGGGAGTCTGGGGCCAACGTCCTGACTTTC.

The rearrangement joins TRBV25-1 to TRBJ1-1; no definite D call. Trimming removed 7 bases at V and 1 base at J, with 7 bases between. Looked up from germline, CDR1 is MGHDK and CDR2 is SYGVNS. There are 12 residues in the CDR3. CDR3 DNA sequence: TGTGCCAGCACCCGTGGGAACACTGAAGCTTTCTTT. It is translated as CASTRGNTEAFF.

The chain joins TRBV13 to TRBJ2-5; 9 positions match TRBD2. This CDR3 is 16 amino acids long. Germline V CDR1 and CDR2: PRHDT, FYEKMQ (reference sequence). Unmatched junction bases numbered 6, after V lost 2 bases and J lost 2 bases. CDR3 amino acids: CASSLLPSGEQETQYF. The DNA for the CDR3 is TGTGCCAGCAGCTTACTTCCTAGCGGGGAGCAAGAGACCCAGTACTTC. The full variable domain, its missing parts supplied by reference TRBV13 and TRBJ2-5, is AAGVIQSPRHLIKEKRETATLKCYPIPRHDTVYWYQQGPGQDPQFLISFYEKMQSDKGSIPDRFSAQQFSDYHSELNMSSLELGDSALYFCASSLLPSGEQETQYFGPGTRLLVL.

Concerning this clone: The same CDR3 can be traced to other DNA sequences in this sample. This chain uses TRBV30 with TRBJ2-4; 8 positions agree with TRBD1. V was pared by 4 bases and J by 0 bases, with 8 bases of the junction left unmatched. Germline V gives CDR1 GTSNPN, CDR2 SVGIG (reference sequence). The CDR3 is made up of 16 amino acids. CDR3 DNA sequence: TGTGCCTGGACTTTACAGGGGGAACTAGCCAAAAACATTCAGTACTTC. It specifies CAWTLQGELAKNIQYF.

This chain links TRBV6-5 with TRBJ1-2; a possible D gene is TRBD1 (6 bases). Germline CDR1 and CDR2: MNHEY and SVGAGI. The CDR3 contains 14 residues. V was shortened by 4 bases and J by 5 bases, with 14 bases between the two germline ends. The chain's CDR3 is CASSSQGTVYGYTF. The CDR3 DNA is TGTGCCAGCAGTTCCCAGGGGACTGTATATGGCTACACCTTC.

In this sample, this clone turned up once. The chain joins TRBV4-2 to TRBJ2-1; 8 bases map to TRBD2. V trimming: 4 bases; J trimming: 0 bases; junction bases outside the gene matches: 2. The CDR3 spans 15 residues. From germline, CDR1 is LGHNA and CDR2 YNFKEQ. CDR3 in amino acids: CASSPGGSSYNEQFF. CDR3 DNA: TGTGCCAGCAGCCCGGGGGGGAGCTCCTACAATGAGCAGTTCTTC.

This clone was seen just once. This chain links TRBV7-9 with TRBJ1-2; no reliable D call. The CDR3 spans 11 residues. The V end lost 5 bases, the J end lost 6 bases, and 7 bases lay between the germline ends. Germline CDR1 SEHNR, CDR2 FQNEAQ (reference sequence). CDR3 DNA sequence: TGTGCCAGCAGCCGGACCGATGGCTACACCTTC. It codes for CASSRTDGYTF. The full variable domain, with the rest looked up from reference TRBV7-9 and TRBJ1-2, is DTGVSQNPRHKITKRGQNVTFRCDPISEHNRLYWYRQTLGQGPEFLTYFQNEAQLEKSRLLSDRFSAERPKGSFSTLEIQRTEQGDSAMYLCASSRTDGYTFGSGTRLTVV.

The chain has TRBV7-9 and TRBJ1-2; a weak D match, TRBD1 (6 bases). This CDR3 comprises 13 residues. CDR1 and CDR2 (germline): SEHNR, FQNEAQ (reference sequence). The ends were cut back, 3 bases at V and 7 bases at J, with 12 bases in the middle. The CDR3 bases are TGTGCCAGCAGCTTCGGGGGCACGGGTGGCTACACCTTC. Its translation is CASSFGGTGGYTF. The whole variable domain, filled in from reference TRBV7-9 and TRBJ1-2, reads DTGVSQNPRHKITKRGQNVTFRCDPISEHNRLYWYRQTLGQGPEFLTYFQNEAQLEKSRLLSDRFSAERPKGSFSTLEIQRTEQGDSAMYLCASSFGGTGGYTFGSGTRLTVV.

This chain uses TRBV29-1 with TRBJ2-2, with D unresolved. Looked up from germline, CDR1 is SQVTM and CDR2 is ANQGSEA. The CDR3 runs 13 residues. Trimming stripped 6 bases from V and 5 bases from J, with 13 bases between. The CDR3 nucleotides are TGCAGCGTCCCGGCCTACGGGACCGGGGAGCTGTTTTTT. This sequence encodes CSVPAYGTGELFF.

The chain employs TRBV4-1 and TRBJ1-2; no clear D gene. V shed 1 base and J shed 9 bases, with 9 bases lying between them. The germline CDR1 and CDR2 sequences are MGHRA and YSYEKL. The CDR3 loop spans 12 amino acids. In DNA form, the CDR3 reads TGCGCCAGCAGCCAAGGTGTAGGGAGCTACACCTTC. It translates to CASSQGVGSYTF.

J is TRBJ2-7 and V is TRBV27, with D possibly TRBD2 on 6 matching bases. This CDR3 has 15 amino acids. The V end was cut by 5 bases, the J end by 4 bases, with 18 bases between. Per the germline V gene, CDR1 is MNHEY and CDR2 is SMNVEV (reference sequence). Written as DNA, the CDR3 is TGTGCCAGCAGTCTAAGGTTGGGTAGCGGATACGAGCAGTACTTC. Encoded protein: CASSLRLGSGYEQYF.

This clone showed up just a few times. The CDR3 loop is CASSLTGYEAFF. CDR3 in DNA: TGTGCCAGCAGCCTGACAGGGTATGAAGCTTTCTTT. V and J are TRBV7-9 and TRBJ1-1; the match to TRBD1 covers 7 bases. This CDR3 contains 12 residues. With 5 bases clipped from V and 7 bases from J, the junction kept 4 bases outside the gene matches. Germline CDR1 is SEHNR and CDR2 is FQNEAQ (reference sequence). The full variable domain, rest sourced from reference TRBV7-9 and TRBJ1-1, is DTGVSQNPRHKITKRGQNVTFRCDPISEHNRLYWYRQTLGQGPEFLTYFQNEAQLEKSRLLSDRFSAERPKGSFSTLEIQRTEQGDSAMYLCASSLTGYEAFFGQGTRLTVV.

CDR3 in amino acids: CAWSSGAHYGYTF. In DNA, the CDR3 is TGTGCCTGGAGTTCAGGGGCCCACTATGGCTACACCTTC. This chain uses TRBV30 with TRBJ1-2, with D possibly TRBD1 on 6 matching bases. The V end was cut by 2 bases, the J end by 3 bases, with 10 bases between. Germline CDR1 and CDR2: GTSNPN and SVGIG (reference sequence). This CDR3 contains 13 residues.

This chain joins TRBV7-9 and TRBJ2-5; 7 nucleotides line up with TRBD1. Germline V lookup: CDR1 SEHNR, CDR2 FQNEAQ (reference sequence). The CDR3 loop spans 15 amino acids. Trimming cost V 5 bases and J 4 bases; bases outside gene matches: 10. The CDR3 is CASSMTDRVRETQYF. Here the CDR3 DNA reads TGTGCCAGCAGCATGACCGACAGGGTTCGAGAGACCCAGTACTTC.

A single count supports this clone. The chain couples TRBV2 to TRBJ2-2; no firm D call. This CDR3 is 13 amino acids long. CDR1 is SNHLY, CDR2 FYNNEI, per germline. V was cut by 4 bases and J by 4 bases, with 7 bases left in between. CDR3 amino acids: CASSVRSTGELFF. In DNA, the CDR3 is TGTGCCAGCAGTGTAAGGTCCACCGGGGAGCTGTTTTTT.

This chain connects TRBV10-3 to TRBJ2-3; D is uncertain. Trimming took off 7 bases at V and 0 bases at J, with 8 bases between the two ends. The CDR3 has 13 amino acids. Germline values: CDR1 ENHRY, CDR2 SYGVKD. The CDR3 loop reads CAINYRSTDTQYF. For the CDR3, the DNA is TGTGCCATCAACTACCGTAGCACAGATACGCAGTATTTT.

The chain couples TRBV13 to TRBJ2-3, with D unresolved. CDR1 and CDR2 (germline): PRHDT, FYEKMQ (reference sequence). This CDR3 region has 13 residues. The ends were cut back, 3 bases at V and 6 bases at J, with 10 bases in the middle. CDR3 sequence (DNA): TGTGCCAGCAGCTTGGGGTTGTTGGATACGCAGTATTTT. This codes for CASSLGLLDTQYF.

The gene calls are TRBV6-1 and TRBJ2-1; TRBD2 matches 9 bases. The CDR3 sequence is 14 residues long. The germline V gene encodes CDR1 MNHNS and CDR2 SASEGT. The J segment lost 3 bases and the V segment lost 8 bases, leaving 5 bases of the junction unmatched. This CDR3 reads CASVGTSNYNEQFF. The CDR3 DNA follows: TGTGCCAGCGTTGGGACTAGCAACTACAATGAGCAGTTCTTC.